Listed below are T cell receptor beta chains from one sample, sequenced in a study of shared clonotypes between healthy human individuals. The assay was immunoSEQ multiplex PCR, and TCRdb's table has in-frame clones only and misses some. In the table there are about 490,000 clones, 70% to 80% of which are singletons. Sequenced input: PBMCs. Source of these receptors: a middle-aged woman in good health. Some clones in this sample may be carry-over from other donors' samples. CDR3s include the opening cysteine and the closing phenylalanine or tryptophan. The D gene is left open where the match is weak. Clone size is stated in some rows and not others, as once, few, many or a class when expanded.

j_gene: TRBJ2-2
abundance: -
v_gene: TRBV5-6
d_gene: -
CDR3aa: CASSLFGGDTGELFF
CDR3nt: TGTGCCAGCAGCTTGTTCGGGGGTGACACCGGGGAGCTGTTTTTT

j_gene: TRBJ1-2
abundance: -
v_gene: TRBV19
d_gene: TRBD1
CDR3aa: CASTQRTGFFVGYTF
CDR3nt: TGTGCCAGTACCCAAAGGACAGGGTTCTTTGTTGGCTACACCTTC

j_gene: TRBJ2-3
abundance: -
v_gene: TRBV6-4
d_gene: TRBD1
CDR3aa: CASSQTQGGTQYF
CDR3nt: TGTGCCAGCAGTCAGACACAGGGGGGTACGCAGTATTTT

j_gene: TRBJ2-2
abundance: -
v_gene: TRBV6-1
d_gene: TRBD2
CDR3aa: CASSEPGLAGGYAGELFF
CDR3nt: TGTGCCAGCAGTGAGCCGGGACTAGCGGGAGGGTATGCCGGGGAGCTGTTTTTT

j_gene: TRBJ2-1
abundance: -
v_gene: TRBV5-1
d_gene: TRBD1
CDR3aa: CASSLLPGQNNEQFF
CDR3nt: TGCGCCAGCAGTTTGCTCCCGGGACAGAACAATGAGCAGTTCTTC

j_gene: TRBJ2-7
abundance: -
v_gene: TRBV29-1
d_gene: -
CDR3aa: CSVIDRGSSYEQYF
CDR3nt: TGCAGCGTCATCGACAGAGGAAGCTCCTACGAGCAGTACTTC

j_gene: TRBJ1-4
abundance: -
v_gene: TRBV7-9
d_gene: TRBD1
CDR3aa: CASSWDRGRLGEKLFF
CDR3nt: TGTGCCAGCAGCTGGGACAGGGGGCGGTTGGGAGAAAAACTGTTTTTT

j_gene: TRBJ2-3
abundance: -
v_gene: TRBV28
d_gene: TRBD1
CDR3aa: CASSRGQLTDTQYF
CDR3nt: TGTGCCAGCAGTAGGGGACAGCTCACAGATACGCAGTATTTT

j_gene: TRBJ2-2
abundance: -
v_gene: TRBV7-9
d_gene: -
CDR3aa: CATMRGSDTGELFF
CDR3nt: TGTGCCACCATGAGGGGGAGTGACACCGGGGAGCTGTTTTTT

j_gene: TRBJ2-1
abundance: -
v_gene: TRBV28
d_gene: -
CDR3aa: CASSPKGRAYNEQFF
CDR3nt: TGTGCCAGCAGTCCCAAGGGGCGAGCCTACAATGAGCAGTTCTTC

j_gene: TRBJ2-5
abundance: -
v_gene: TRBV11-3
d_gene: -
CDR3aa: CASSLALQETQYF
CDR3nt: TGTGCCAGCAGCTTAGCCCTCCAAGAGACCCAGTACTTC

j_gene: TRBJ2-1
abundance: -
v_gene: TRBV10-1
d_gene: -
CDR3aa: CASSERDSYNEQFF
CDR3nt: TGCGCCAGCAGTGAACGGGACTCCTACAATGAGCAGTTCTTC

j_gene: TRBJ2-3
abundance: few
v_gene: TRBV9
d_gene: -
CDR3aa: CASSDRTASDTQYF
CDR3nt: TGTGCCAGCAGCGATCGGACAGCGAGCGATACGCAGTATTTT

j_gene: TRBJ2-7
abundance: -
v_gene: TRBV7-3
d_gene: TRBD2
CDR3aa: CASSLRAATSGSSYEQYF
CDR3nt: TGTGCCAGCAGCTTAAGAGCCGCTACTAGCGGGAGCTCCTACGAGCAGTACTTC

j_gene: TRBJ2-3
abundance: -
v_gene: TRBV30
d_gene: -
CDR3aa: CAWSERITDTQYF
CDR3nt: TGTGCCTGGAGTGAGAGGATCACAGATACGCAGTATTTT

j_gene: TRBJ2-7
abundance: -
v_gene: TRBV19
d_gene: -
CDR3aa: CASSFLADTYEQYF
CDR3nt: TGTGCCAGTAGCTTCCTAGCCGATACCTACGAGCAGTACTTC

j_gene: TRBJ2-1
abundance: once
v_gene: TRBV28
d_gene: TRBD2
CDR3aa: CASSLSLAGYNEQFF
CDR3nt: TGTGCCAGCAGTTTAAGCCTAGCGGGGTACAATGAGCAGTTCTTC

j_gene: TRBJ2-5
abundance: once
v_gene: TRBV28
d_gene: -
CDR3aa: CASSEAGQGQETQYF
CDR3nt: TGTGCCAGCAGCGAGGCGGGACAAGGTCAAGAGACCCAGTACTTC

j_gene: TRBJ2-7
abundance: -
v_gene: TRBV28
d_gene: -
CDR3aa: CASSLGGAGPLEQYF
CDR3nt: TGTGCCAGCAGTTTGGGGGGGGCCGGCCCCCTCGAGCAGTACTTC

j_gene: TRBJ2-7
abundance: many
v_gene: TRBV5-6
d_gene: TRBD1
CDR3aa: CASSLVGQTSDEQYF
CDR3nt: TGTGCCAGCAGCTTGGTGGGACAGACGTCGGACGAGCAGTACTTC

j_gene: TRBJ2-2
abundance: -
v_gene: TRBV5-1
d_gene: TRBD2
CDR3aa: CASRWTGGTGELFF
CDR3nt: TGCGCCAGCAGATGGACGGGAGGCACCGGGGAGCTGTTTTTT

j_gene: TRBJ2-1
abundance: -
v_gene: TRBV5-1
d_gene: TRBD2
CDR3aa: CASSSVAGGAGNEQFF
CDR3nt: TGCGCCAGCAGCTCAGTAGCGGGAGGGGCCGGGAATGAGCAGTTCTTC

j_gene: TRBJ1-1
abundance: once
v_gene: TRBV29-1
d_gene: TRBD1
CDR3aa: CSAWTGGTEAFF
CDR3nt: TGCAGCGCTTGGACAGGGGGCACTGAAGCTTTCTTT

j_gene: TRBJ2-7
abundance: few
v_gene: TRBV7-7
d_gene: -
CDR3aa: CASSLDWSYEQYF
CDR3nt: TGTGCCAGCAGCTTAGATTGGAGCTACGAGCAGTACTTC

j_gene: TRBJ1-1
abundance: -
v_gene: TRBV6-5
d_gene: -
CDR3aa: CASSRINTEAFF
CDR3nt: TGTGCCAGCAGTAGGATAAACACTGAAGCTTTCTTT

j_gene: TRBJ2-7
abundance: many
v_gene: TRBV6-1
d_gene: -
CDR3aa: CASSDKGSPSEQYF
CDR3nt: TGTGCCAGCAGTGACAAGGGGTCCCCCTCCGAGCAGTACTTC

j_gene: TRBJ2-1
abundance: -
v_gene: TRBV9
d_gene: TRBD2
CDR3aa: CASASGSYNEQFF
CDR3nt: TGTGCCAGCGCTAGCGGGTCCTACAATGAGCAGTTCTTC

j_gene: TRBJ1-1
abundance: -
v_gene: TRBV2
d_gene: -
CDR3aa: CASSASGNTEAFF
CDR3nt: TGTGCCAGCAGTGCATCAGGGAACACTGAAGCTTTCTTT

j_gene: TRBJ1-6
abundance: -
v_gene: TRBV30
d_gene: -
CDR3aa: CAWSAGLGDSPLHF
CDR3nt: TGTGCCTGGAGTGCCGGCCTCGGGGATTCACCCCTCCACTTT

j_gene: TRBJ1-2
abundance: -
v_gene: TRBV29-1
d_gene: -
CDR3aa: CSVERVDYGYTF
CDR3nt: TGCAGCGTTGAAAGGGTCGACTATGGCTACACCTTC

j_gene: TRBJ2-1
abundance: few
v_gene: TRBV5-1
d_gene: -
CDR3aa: CASSWAGANYNEQFF
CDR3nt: TGCGCCAGCAGCTGGGCAGGCGCGAACTACAATGAGCAGTTCTTC

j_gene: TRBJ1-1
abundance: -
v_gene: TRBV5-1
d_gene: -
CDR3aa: CASSLDSGTEAFF
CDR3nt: TGCGCCAGCAGCTTGGATTCAGGGACTGAAGCTTTCTTT

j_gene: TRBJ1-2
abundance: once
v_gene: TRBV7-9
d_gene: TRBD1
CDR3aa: CASSLGGTGEGYGYTF
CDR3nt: TGTGCCAGCAGCTTAGGGGGGACAGGAGAAGGCTATGGCTACACCTTC

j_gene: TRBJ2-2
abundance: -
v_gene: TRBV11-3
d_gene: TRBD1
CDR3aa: CASSTRTGRNTGELFF
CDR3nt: TGTGCCAGCAGCACCCGGACAGGCCGAAACACCGGGGAGCTGTTTTTT

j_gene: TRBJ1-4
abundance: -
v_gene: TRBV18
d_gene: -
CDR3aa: CASSPRGMGEKLFF
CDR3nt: TGTGCCAGCTCACCCCGAGGGATGGGTGAAAAACTGTTTTTT

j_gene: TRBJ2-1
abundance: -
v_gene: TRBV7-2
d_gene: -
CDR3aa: CASSLAMDPKQFF
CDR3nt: TGTGCCAGCAGCTTAGCGATGGACCCCAAGCAGTTCTTC

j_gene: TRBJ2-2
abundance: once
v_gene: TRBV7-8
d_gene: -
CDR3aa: CASSLNREGTGELFF
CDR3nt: TGTGCCAGCAGCTTAAACAGGGAAGGCACCGGGGAGCTGTTTTTT

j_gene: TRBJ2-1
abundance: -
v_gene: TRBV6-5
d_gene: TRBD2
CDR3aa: CASEGLAGAQEQFF
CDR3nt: TGTGCCAGCGAGGGACTAGCGGGAGCCCAGGAGCAGTTCTTC

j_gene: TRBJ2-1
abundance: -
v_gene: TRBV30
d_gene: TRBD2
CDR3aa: CAWSVGGSSYNEQFF
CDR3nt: TGTGCCTGGAGTGTCGGCGGGAGCTCCTACAATGAGCAGTTCTTC

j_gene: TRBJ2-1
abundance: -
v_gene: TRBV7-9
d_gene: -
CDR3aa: CASSLSSLSEEQFF
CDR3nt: TGTGCCAGCAGCTTAAGTAGCCTATCGGAAGAGCAGTTCTTC

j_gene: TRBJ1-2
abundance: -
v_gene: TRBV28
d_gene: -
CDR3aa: CASGSTGGNYGYTF
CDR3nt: TGTGCCAGCGGCTCCACGGGGGGGAACTATGGCTACACCTTC

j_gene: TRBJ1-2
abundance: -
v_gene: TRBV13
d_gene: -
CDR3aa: CASSLVRDYGYTF
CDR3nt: TGTGCCAGCAGCTTAGTACGGGACTATGGCTACACCTTC

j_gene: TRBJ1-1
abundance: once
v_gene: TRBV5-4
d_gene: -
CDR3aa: CASSLSQMNTEAFF
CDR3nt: TGTGCCAGCAGCTTGTCCCAGATGAACACTGAAGCTTTCTTT

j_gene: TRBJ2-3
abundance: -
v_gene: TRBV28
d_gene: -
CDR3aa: CANSLGGAAMGDTQYF
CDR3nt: TGTGCCAACAGTTTGGGCGGAGCGGCCATGGGAGATACGCAGTATTTT

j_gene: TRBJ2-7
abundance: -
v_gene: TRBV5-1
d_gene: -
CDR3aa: CASSLDGSASSYEQYF
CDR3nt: TGCGCCAGCAGCTTGGATGGTAGCGCTAGCTCCTACGAGCAGTACTTC